The source of this TCR beta chain is a study of blood T cell repertoires in COVID-19. Assay: immunoSEQ multiplex PCR; the TCRdb copy retains only in-frame clones and omits some. The top ten hold about 5.4% of the sample, which has approximately 350,000 clones, around 83% seen once. Germline assignment: CDR1 SGHNT and CDR2 YYREEE (reference sequence). V was pared by 3 bases and J by 3 bases, with 5 bases of the junction left unmatched. The CDR3 runs 15 residues. The origin of this receptor is a woman aged 45 to 65 who had recovered from COVID-19. The sequenced sample consisted of PBMCs or T cells enriched from blood (not recorded which). The gene calls are TRBV5-4 and TRBJ2-1; TRBD2 agrees at 8 bases. CDR3 DNA: TGTGCCAGCAGCTCCCCGCGGGGGGACTACAATGAGCAGTTCTTC. It encodes CASSSPRGDYNEQFF.